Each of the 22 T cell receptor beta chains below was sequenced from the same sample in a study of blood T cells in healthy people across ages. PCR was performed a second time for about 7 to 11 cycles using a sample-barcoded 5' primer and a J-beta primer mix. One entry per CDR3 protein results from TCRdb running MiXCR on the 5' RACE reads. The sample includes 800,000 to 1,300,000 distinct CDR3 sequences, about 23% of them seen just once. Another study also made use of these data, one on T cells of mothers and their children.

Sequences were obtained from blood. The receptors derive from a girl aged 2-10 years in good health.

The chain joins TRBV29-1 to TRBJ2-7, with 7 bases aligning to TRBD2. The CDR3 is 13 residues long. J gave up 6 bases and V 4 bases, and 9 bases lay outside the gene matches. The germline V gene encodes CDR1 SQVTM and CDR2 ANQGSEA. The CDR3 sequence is CSVVRGSVSEQYF. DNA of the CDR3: TGCAGCGTTGTGCGGGGGTCGGTGAGCGAGCAGTACTTC.

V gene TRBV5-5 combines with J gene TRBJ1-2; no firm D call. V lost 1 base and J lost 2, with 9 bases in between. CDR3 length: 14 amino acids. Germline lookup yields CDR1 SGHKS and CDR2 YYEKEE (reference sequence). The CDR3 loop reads CASSLFRSNYGYTF. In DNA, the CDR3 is TGTGCCAGCAGCTTGTTCAGAAGCAACTATGGCTACACCTTC.

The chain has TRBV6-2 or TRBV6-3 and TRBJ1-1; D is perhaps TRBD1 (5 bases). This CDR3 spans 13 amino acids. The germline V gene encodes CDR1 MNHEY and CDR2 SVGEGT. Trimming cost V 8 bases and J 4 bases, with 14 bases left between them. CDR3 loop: CASQTGRLTEAFF. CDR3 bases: TGTGCCAGCCAAACAGGCAGACTCACTGAAGCTTTCTTT.

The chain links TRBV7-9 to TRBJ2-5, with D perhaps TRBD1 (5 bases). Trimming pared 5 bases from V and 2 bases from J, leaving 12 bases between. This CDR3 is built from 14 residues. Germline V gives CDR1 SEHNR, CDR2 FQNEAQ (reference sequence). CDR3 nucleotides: TGTGCCAGCAGCAAACAGGTTGCTCAAGAGACCCAGTACTTC. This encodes CASSKQVAQETQYF. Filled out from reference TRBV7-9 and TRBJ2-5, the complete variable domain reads DTGVSQNPRHKITKRGQNVTFRCDPISEHNRLYWYRQTLGQGPEFLTYFQNEAQLEKSRLLSDRFSAERPKGSFSTLEIQRTEQGDSAMYLCASSKQVAQETQYFGPGTRLLVL.

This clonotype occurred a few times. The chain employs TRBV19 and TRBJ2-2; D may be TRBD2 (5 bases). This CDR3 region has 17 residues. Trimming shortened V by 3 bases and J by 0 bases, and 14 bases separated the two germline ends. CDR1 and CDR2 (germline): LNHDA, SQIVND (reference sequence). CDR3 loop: CASSMDPVRANTGELFF. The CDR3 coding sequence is TGTGCCAGTAGTATGGATCCGGTGCGGGCGAACACCGGGGAGCTGTTTTTT.

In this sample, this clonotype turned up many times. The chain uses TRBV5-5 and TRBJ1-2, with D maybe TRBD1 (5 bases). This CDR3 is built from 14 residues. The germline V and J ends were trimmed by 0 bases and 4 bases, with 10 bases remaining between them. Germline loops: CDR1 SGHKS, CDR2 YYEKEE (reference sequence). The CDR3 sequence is CASSLGTGTYGYTF. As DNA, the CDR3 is TGTGCCAGCAGCTTGGGGACGGGGACCTATGGCTACACCTTC.

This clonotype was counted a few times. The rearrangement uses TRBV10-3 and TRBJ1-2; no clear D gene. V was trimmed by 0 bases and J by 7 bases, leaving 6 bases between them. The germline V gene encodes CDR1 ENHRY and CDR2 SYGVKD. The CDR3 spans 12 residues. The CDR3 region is CAISESTRGYTF. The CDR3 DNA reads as TGTGCCATCAGTGAGTCGACCCGTGGCTACACCTTC.

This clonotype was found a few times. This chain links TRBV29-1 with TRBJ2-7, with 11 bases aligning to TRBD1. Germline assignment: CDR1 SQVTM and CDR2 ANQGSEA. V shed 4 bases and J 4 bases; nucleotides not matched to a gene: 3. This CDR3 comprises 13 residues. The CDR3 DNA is TGCAGCGTTGTTGGGACAGGGGGTTACGAGCAGTACTTC. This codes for CSVVGTGGYEQYF.

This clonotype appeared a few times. The CDR3 spells CASKWETQYF. The CDR3 bases are TGTGCCAGCAAATGGGAGACCCAGTACTTC. V gene TRBV6-1 combines with J gene TRBJ2-5, with no clear D. V lost 7 bases to trimming and J lost 5 bases, with 5 bases between them. The CDR3 is 10 amino acids. Germline loops: CDR1 MNHNS, CDR2 SASEGT.

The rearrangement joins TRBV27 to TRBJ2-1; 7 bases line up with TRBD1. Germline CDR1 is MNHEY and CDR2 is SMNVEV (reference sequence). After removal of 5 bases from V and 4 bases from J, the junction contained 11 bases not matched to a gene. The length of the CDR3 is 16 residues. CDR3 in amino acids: CASSDPGTDQYNEQFF. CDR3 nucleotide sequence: TGTGCCAGCAGTGACCCTGGGACAGACCAATACAATGAGCAGTTCTTC.

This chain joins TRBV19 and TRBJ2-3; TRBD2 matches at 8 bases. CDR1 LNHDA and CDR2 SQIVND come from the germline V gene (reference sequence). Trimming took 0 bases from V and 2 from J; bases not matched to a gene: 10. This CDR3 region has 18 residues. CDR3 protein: CASSIDGTSGGFTDTQYF. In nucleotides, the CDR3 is TGTGCCAGTAGTATAGACGGGACCAGCGGGGGTTTCACAGATACGCAGTATTTT.

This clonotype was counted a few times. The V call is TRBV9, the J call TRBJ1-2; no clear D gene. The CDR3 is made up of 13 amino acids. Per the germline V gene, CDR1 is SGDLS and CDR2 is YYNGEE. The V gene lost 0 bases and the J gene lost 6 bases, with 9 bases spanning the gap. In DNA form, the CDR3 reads TGTGCCAGCAGCGTAGATCAGCCGGATGGCTACACCTTC. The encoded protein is CASSVDQPDGYTF.

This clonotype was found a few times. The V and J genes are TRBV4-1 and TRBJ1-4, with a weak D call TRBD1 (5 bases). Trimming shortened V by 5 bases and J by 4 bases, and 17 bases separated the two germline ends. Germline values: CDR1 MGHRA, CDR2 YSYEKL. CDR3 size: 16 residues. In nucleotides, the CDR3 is TGCGCCAGCAGCGCGGGACCGGCGGGCGGTAATGAAAAACTGTTTTTT. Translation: CASSAGPAGGNEKLFF.

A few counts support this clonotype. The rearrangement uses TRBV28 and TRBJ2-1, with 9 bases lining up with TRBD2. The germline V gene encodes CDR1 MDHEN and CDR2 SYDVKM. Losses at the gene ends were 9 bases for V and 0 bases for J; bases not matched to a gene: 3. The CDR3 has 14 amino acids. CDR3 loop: CASQAGGSYNEQFF. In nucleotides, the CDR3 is TGTGCCAGTCAAGCGGGGGGCTCCTACAATGAGCAGTTCTTC.

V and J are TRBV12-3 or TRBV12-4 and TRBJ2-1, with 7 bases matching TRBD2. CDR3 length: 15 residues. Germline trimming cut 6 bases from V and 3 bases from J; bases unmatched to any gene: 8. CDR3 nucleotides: TGTGCCAGCAGCCCAGCGGGGCCGAGCTACAATGAGCAGTTCTTC. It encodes CASSPAGPSYNEQFF.

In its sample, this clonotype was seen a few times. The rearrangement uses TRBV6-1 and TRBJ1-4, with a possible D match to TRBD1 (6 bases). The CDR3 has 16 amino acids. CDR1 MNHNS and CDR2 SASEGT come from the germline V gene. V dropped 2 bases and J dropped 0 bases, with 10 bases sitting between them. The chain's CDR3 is CASSEKQGSTNEKLFF. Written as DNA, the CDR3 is TGTGCCAGCAGTGAAAAACAGGGTTCAACTAATGAAAAACTGTTTTTT.

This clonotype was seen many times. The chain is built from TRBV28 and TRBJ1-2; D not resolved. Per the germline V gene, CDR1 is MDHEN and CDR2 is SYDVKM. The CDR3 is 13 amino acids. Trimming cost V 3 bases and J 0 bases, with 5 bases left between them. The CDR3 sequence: CASSFPANYGYTF. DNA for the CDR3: TGTGCCAGCAGTTTTCCAGCTAACTATGGCTACACCTTC.

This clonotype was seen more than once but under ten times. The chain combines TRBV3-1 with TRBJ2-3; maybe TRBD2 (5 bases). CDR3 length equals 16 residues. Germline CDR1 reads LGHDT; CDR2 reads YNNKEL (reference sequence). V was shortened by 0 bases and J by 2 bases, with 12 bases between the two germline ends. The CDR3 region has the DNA TGTGCCAGCAGCCAAGATTTAAACGGGATCACAGATACGCAGTATTTT. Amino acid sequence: CASSQDLNGITDTQYF.

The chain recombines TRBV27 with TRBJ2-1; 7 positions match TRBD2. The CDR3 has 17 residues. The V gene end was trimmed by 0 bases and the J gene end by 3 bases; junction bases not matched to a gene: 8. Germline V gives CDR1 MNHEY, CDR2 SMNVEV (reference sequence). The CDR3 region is CASSLSAGEAFYNEQFF. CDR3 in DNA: TGTGCCAGCAGTTTATCCGCGGGAGAAGCTTTCTACAATGAGCAGTTCTTC.

In nucleotides, the CDR3 is TGCGCCAGCAGCCAAGATGCGGGGATCGAGCAGTTCTTC. It is translated as CASSQDAGIEQFF. This chain uses TRBV4-3 with TRBJ2-1; D perhaps matches TRBD2 (6 bases). The V gene's germline CDR1 is LGHNA and CDR2 YSLEER. Deletions cut 0 bases from V and 10 bases from J, with 10 bases between. The CDR3 extends over 13 amino acids.

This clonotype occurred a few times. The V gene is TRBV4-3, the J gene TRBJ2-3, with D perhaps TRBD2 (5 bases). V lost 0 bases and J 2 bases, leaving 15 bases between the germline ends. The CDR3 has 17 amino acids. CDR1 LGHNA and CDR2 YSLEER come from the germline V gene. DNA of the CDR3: TGCGCCAGCAGCCAAGATCGCGCAGCGGCGCTCACAGATACGCAGTATTTT. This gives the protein CASSQDRAAALTDTQYF.

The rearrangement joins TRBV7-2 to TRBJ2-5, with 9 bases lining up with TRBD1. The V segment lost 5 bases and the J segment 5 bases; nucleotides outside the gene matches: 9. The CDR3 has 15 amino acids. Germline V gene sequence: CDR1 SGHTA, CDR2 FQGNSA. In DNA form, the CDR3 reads TGTGCCAGCAGCCGCATAACAGGGGGCGAGGAGACCCAGTACTTC. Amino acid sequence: CASSRITGGEETQYF.